Below, 28 T cell receptor beta chains from the same sample are listed, as sequenced in a study of blood T cell repertoires in COVID-19. Generated by immunoSEQ multiplex PCR, the TCRdb table keeps only in-frame clones and is missing some. The sample has more than 200,000 clones; 87% are singletons. The sequenced material came from PBMCs or T cells enriched from blood (not recorded which). The receptors come from a man younger than 40 in a cohort exposed to, infected with or recovered from COVID-19 (not recorded which).

The CDR3 is CSATWGFDEQYF. Written as DNA, the CDR3 is TGCAGCGCAACGTGGGGCTTCGACGAGCAGTACTTC. The chain joins TRBV29-1 to TRBJ2-7; D is possibly TRBD1 (5 bases). Germline V gives CDR1 SQVTM, CDR2 ANQGSEA. The V gene lost 7 bases and the J gene lost 5 bases, with 15 bases spanning the gap. This CDR3 has 12 residues.

The CDR3 nucleotides are TGCAGCGCTGGGACATCTGCAAATGAAAAACTGTTTTTT. Encoded protein: CSAGTSANEKLFF. This chain uses TRBV29-1 with TRBJ1-4; TRBD1 might be the D (6 bases). The CDR3 consists of 13 residues. Looked up from germline, CDR1 is SQVTM and CDR2 is ANQGSEA. V lost 7 bases and J lost 5, with 14 bases in between.

The gene calls are TRBV7-2 and TRBJ1-2; D unclear. Germline CDR1 reads SGHTA; CDR2 reads FQGNSA. The V gene lost 6 bases and the J gene lost 7 bases, with 18 bases spanning the gap. This CDR3 spans 14 amino acids. Here the CDR3 DNA reads TGTGCCAGCAGTTTCCGGGGAGAACGGTTTGGCTACACCTTC. It translates to CASSFRGERFGYTF.

The chain is built from TRBV28 and TRBJ1-3; TRBD1 agrees at 8 bases. This CDR3 region has 16 residues. V gave up 6 bases and J gave up 0 bases; unmatched junction bases: 7. Germline-derived CDR1 and CDR2 are MDHEN and SYDVKM. Here the CDR3 DNA reads TGTGCCAGCAGCCTCCTGACAGGGGCCTCTGGAAACACCATATATTTT. Translated, it gives CASSLLTGASGNTIYF. The full variable domain, completed using reference TRBV28 and TRBJ1-3, is DVKVTQSSRYLVKRTGEKVFLECVQDMDHENMFWYRQDPGLGLRLIYFSYDVKMKEKGDIPEGYSVSREKKERFSLILESASTNQTSMYLCASSLLTGASGNTIYFGEGSWLTVV.

The chain is built from TRBV19 and TRBJ1-4, with D tentatively TRBD1 (6 bases). The V gene lost 5 bases and the J gene lost 7 bases, with 11 bases spanning the gap. The CDR3 runs to 13 residues. CDR1 LNHDA and CDR2 SQIVND come from the germline V gene (reference sequence). This CDR3 is CASSLHRAEKLFF. As DNA, the CDR3 is TGTGCCAGTAGTCTTCACAGGGCTGAAAAACTGTTTTTT.

The chain links TRBV11-2 to TRBJ2-1; D ambiguous. The V end was cut by 2 bases, the J end by 6 bases, with 8 bases between. The germline V gene encodes CDR1 SGHAT and CDR2 FQNNGV. The CDR3 is 13 residues long. The chain's CDR3 is CASSLSLSNEQFF. CDR3 DNA sequence: TGTGCCAGCAGCTTATCGCTGAGCAATGAGCAGTTCTTC.

The chain joins TRBV4-3 to TRBJ2-7; D call uncertain. V was clipped by 1 base and J by 2 bases, with 6 bases between them. The CDR3 loop spans 13 amino acids. Per germline, CDR1 LGHNA and CDR2 YSLEER. The CDR3 DNA follows: TGCGCCAGCAGCCAAGGAGATACCTACGAGCAGTACTTC. It translates to CASSQGDTYEQYF.

The chain uses TRBV5-1 and TRBJ2-2; 9 nucleotides align to TRBD2. J gave up 6 bases and V 4 bases, and 7 bases lay outside the gene matches. CDR3 length: 15 residues. The V gene's germline CDR1 is SGHRS and CDR2 YFSETQ. The CDR3 coding sequence is TGCGCCAGCAGCACGGCTAGCGGGATGGCCGGGGAGCTGTTTTTT. It yields the protein CASSTASGMAGELFF.

V is TRBV7-3 and J is TRBJ2-7; possibly TRBD1 for D (6 bases). Germline loops: CDR1 SGHTA, CDR2 FQGTGA. The length of the CDR3 is 14 residues. The germline V and J ends were trimmed by 4 bases and 0 bases, with 10 bases remaining between them. In DNA form, the CDR3 reads TGTGCCAGCAGCTCGACAGGCGGCTCCTACGAGCAGTACTTC. Its translation: CASSSTGGSYEQYF. Full variable domain (remainder filled in from reference TRBV7-3 and TRBJ2-7): GAGVSQTPSNKVTEKGKYVELRCDPISGHTALYWYRQSLGQGPEFLIYFQGTGAADDSGLPNDRFFAVRPEGSVSTLKIQRTERGDSAVYLCASSSTGGSYEQYFGPGTRLTVT.

The chain employs TRBV24-1 and TRBJ2-2, with TRBD1 as a possible D gene (6 bases). This CDR3 contains 17 residues. V lost 3 bases and J 0 bases, leaving 13 bases between the germline ends. Germline V lookup: CDR1 KGHDR, CDR2 SFDVKD. CDR3 protein: CATSDPLDSTNTGELFF. The DNA of the CDR3 is TGTGCCACCAGTGATCCCCTGGACAGCACGAACACCGGGGAGCTGTTTTTT.

This sequence joins TRBV5-6 and TRBJ2-7; perhaps TRBD1 as D (5 bases). The CDR3 length is 16 residues. The V gene lost 4 bases and the J gene lost 0 bases, with 17 bases spanning the gap. Germline V gene data show CDR1 as SGHDT and CDR2 as YYEEEE. The CDR3 nucleotides read TGTGCCAGCAGCCGCGGAATAGGGGCCCTCTCCTACGAGCAGTACTTC. Protein product: CASSRGIGALSYEQYF.

This clone was observed a single time. The J gene is TRBJ1-5, the V gene TRBV20-1, with D maybe TRBD1 (6 bases). The CDR3 spans 17 residues. The germline V gene encodes CDR1 DFQATT and CDR2 SNEGSKA (reference sequence). The V end lost 3 bases, the J end lost 5 bases, and 23 bases lay between the germline ends. The CDR3 is CSASSYLGARNDQPQHF. CDR3 DNA sequence: TGCAGTGCTAGTAGCTATCTGGGGGCGAGAAACGATCAGCCCCAGCATTTT.

This clone was counted once. V and J are TRBV6-5 and TRBJ1-1, with a possible D match to TRBD1 (6 bases). This CDR3 contains 15 residues. Germline V lookup: CDR1 MNHEY, CDR2 SVGAGI. The V end lost 7 bases, the J end lost 1 base, and 16 bases lay between the germline ends. The CDR3, as DNA: TGTGCCAGCATTCCTACAGGGCGGCGGAACACTGAAGCTTTCTTT. Amino acids: CASIPTGRRNTEAFF.

The chain is built from TRBV28 and TRBJ2-5, with 7 bases identical to TRBD2. Per the germline V gene, CDR1 is MDHEN and CDR2 is SYDVKM. The CDR3 runs to 19 residues. V dropped 2 bases and J dropped 2; count of bases not matched to a gene: 17. The CDR3: CASSLLLTSQLDTQETQYF. CDR3 nucleotide sequence: TGTGCCAGCAGTTTACTTCTGACTAGCCAGTTAGACACTCAAGAGACCCAGTACTTC.

V and J are TRBV28 and TRBJ2-7; D is undetermined. The ends were cut back, 5 bases at V and 2 bases at J, with 13 bases in the middle. This CDR3 comprises 14 residues. Germline V gene data show CDR1 as MDHEN and CDR2 as SYDVKM. The CDR3 DNA reads TGTGCCAGCAGTCAACAGAAGCCACCCTACGAGCAGTACTTC. Translated: CASSQQKPPYEQYF.

The gene calls are TRBV7-8 and TRBJ1-6, with 7 bases fitting TRBD1. The trim removed 2 bases at V and 6 bases at J, leaving 7 bases unmatched. This CDR3 comprises 16 residues. Germline CDR1 and CDR2: SGHVS and FQNEAQ. The CDR3 reads CASSLLRDRVNSPLHF. In DNA form, the CDR3 reads TGTGCCAGCAGCTTACTTCGGGACAGAGTTAATTCACCCCTCCACTTT.

The chain combines TRBV27 with TRBJ2-1; a weak D match, TRBD2 (7 bases). The CDR3 loop spans 23 amino acids. CDR1 and CDR2 from the germline V gene are MNHEY and SMNVEV (reference sequence). Deletions cut 2 bases from V and 0 bases from J, with 32 bases between. The CDR3 loop is CASSLRSIRDYQRGGISYNEQFF. In DNA, the CDR3 is TGTGCCAGCAGTTTAAGGTCGATAAGGGACTATCAAAGGGGGGGGATCTCCTACAATGAGCAGTTCTTC.

J is TRBJ1-5 and V is TRBV5-6; the match to TRBD1 covers 7 bases. The CDR3 is 16 residues long. The germline V gene has CDR1 SGHDT and CDR2 YYEEEE. Unmatched junction bases numbered 11, after V lost 1 base and J lost 7 bases. This chain's CDR3 is CASSLIGGGERQPQHF. The CDR3 bases are TGTGCCAGCAGCTTGATCGGAGGGGGCGAAAGACAGCCCCAGCATTTT.

The rearrangement joins TRBV5-1 to TRBJ2-7; D not certain. Trimming stripped 1 base from V and 5 bases from J, with 4 bases between. This CDR3 has 11 amino acids. The germline V gene encodes CDR1 SGHRS and CDR2 YFSETQ. The CDR3 DNA reads as TGCGCCAGCAGCTTGCGGGACGAGCAGTACTTC. This sequence encodes CASSLRDEQYF.

The chain carries TRBV9 and TRBJ2-3; 12 bases are shared with TRBD2. Trimming removed 0 bases from V and 7 bases from J; junction bases left unmatched: 9. The CDR3 has 17 amino acids. Germline V lookup: CDR1 SGDLS, CDR2 YYNGEE. The CDR3 reads CASSVDRTSGVGHTQYF. As DNA, the CDR3 is TGTGCCAGCAGCGTAGACCGGACTAGCGGGGTGGGCCATACGCAGTATTTT. The whole variable domain, filled in from reference TRBV9 and TRBJ2-3, reads DSGVTQTPKHLITATGQRVTLRCSPRSGDLSVYWYQQSLDQGLQFLIQYYNGEERAKGNILERFSAQQFPDLHSELNLSSLELGDSALYFCASSVDRTSGVGHTQYFGPGTRLTVL.

The chain links TRBV7-6 to TRBJ2-7; 7 positions match TRBD2. CDR1 and CDR2 from the germline V gene are SGHVS and FNYEAQ. This CDR3 is 15 amino acids long. J was trimmed by 0 bases and V by 5 bases; bases with no gene match: 7. CDR3 amino acids: CASSPDGGSSYEQYF. In nucleotides, the CDR3 is TGTGCCAGCAGCCCGGACGGGGGGAGCTCCTACGAGCAGTACTTC.

The rearrangement joins TRBV24-1 to TRBJ2-7; 9 nucleotides agree with TRBD2. The V gene's germline CDR1 is KGHDR and CDR2 SFDVKD. The CDR3 contains 20 residues. The ends lost 2 bases at V and 5 bases at J; junction bases unmatched: 21. CDR3 DNA sequence: TGTGCCACCAGTGATTCTAATAAAGCCCCGCTATTACTAGCGGGTCACGAGCAGTACTTC. It yields the protein CATSDSNKAPLLLAGHEQYF.

The rearrangement uses TRBV19 and TRBJ2-1, with TRBD2 identical over 10 bases. CDR3 size: 16 residues. Trimming at V came to 3 bases and at J to 9 bases, leaving 11 bases not matched to a gene. The V gene's germline CDR1 is LNHDA and CDR2 SQIVND (reference sequence). The CDR3 loop is CASSIPLAGGFGEQFF. CDR3 coding DNA: TGTGCCAGTAGTATCCCGTTAGCGGGAGGATTCGGTGAGCAGTTCTTC.

The J gene is TRBJ1-3, the V gene TRBV27, with D possibly being TRBD1 (5 bases). Germline V gene data show CDR1 as MNHEY and CDR2 as SMNVEV (reference sequence). Trimming took off 6 bases at V and 0 bases at J, with 12 bases between the two ends. The CDR3 contains 15 residues. Written as DNA, the CDR3 is TGTGCCAGCAGGGAGACAGTCGACTCTGGAAACACCATATATTTT. Residues: CASRETVDSGNTIYF.

The chain uses TRBV7-9 and TRBJ2-1, with 11 bases fitting TRBD2. This CDR3 comprises 17 residues. Unmatched junction bases numbered 5, after V lost 4 bases and J lost 0 bases. The germline gives CDR1 SEHNR, CDR2 FQNEAQ (reference sequence). The CDR3: CASSSTSGSSSYNEQFF. The CDR3 region has the DNA TGTGCCAGCAGCTCCACTAGCGGGAGTTCCTCCTACAATGAGCAGTTCTTC.

The V and J genes are TRBV7-8 and TRBJ1-1; D is uncertain. V shed 5 bases and J shed 3 bases, with 4 bases lying between them. CDR3 length: 11 residues. Germline loops: CDR1 SGHVS, CDR2 FQNEAQ. Here the CDR3 reads CASSPDTEAFF. CDR3 in DNA: TGTGCCAGCAGCCCAGACACTGAAGCTTTCTTT.

This chain joins TRBV9 and TRBJ1-1; unclear D gene. The germline V gene has CDR1 SGDLS and CDR2 YYNGEE. V lost 3 bases, J lost 3 bases, and 9 bases lay in between. The CDR3 length is 13 residues. The CDR3 DNA reads TGTGCCAGCAGCGACGGCGGGTACACTGAAGCTTTCTTT. Encoded protein: CASSDGGYTEAFF.

V gene TRBV4-1 combines with J gene TRBJ1-2; 7 bases map to TRBD1. The CDR3 has 16 residues. V lost 0 bases to trimming and J lost 6 bases; unmatched junction nucleotides: 10. Germline V gene lookup returns CDR1 MGHRA and CDR2 YSYEKL. CDR3 sequence reads: CASSQENQYRGNGYTF. The CDR3, as DNA: TGCGCCAGCAGCCAAGAAAACCAATACAGGGGAAATGGCTACACCTTC.